This is a list of T cell receptor beta chains from one sample in a study of graft-versus-host responses after intestinal transplantation. These receptors are not linked to any known antigen. Clones were read by immunoSEQ multiplex PCR, and TCRdb kept only the in-frame ones, dropping some. The sample shows tens of thousands of clones, approximately 88% of them seen only once. Material: unstimulated CD8+ T cells sorted from spleen or lymph node cells, obtained before intestinal transplant. These receptors originate from a human donor who received an intestinal transplant. Both conserved end residues are part of each CDR3. D genes are given only for firm matches. Not every row has a clone size; where given, it reads once, few, many or a size class.

TRBJ1-4 - TRBD1 TRBV7-9 CASSLIRTGNNEKLFF TGTGCCAGCAGCTTAATAAGGACAGGGAATAATGAAAAACTGTTTTTT
TRBJ1-5 - TRBD1 TRBV28 CASSSRFKTGKDQPQHF TGTGCCAGCAGTTCAAGGTTTAAGACAGGGAAAGATCAGCCCCAGCATTTT
TRBJ1-2 - - TRBV6-1 CASMRNYGYTF TGTGCCAGCATGAGAAACTATGGCTACACCTTC
TRBJ2-7 - TRBD1 TRBV11-1 CASSLDRGHYEQYF TGTGCCAGCAGCTTAGACAGGGGGCACTACGAGCAGTACTTC
TRBJ1-2 - - TRBV19 CASSTTNRPAGYTF TGTGCCAGTAGTACAACCAACAGACCTGCCGGCTACACCTTC
TRBJ1-6 - - TRBV19 CASSIPWENSPLHF TGTGCCAGTAGTATACCTTGGGAGAATTCACCCCTCCACTTT
TRBJ2-3 - TRBD2 TRBV7-7 CASSPSGRASDTQYF TGTGCTAGCAGCCCTAGCGGGAGGGCCTCAGATACGCAGTATTTT
TRBJ1-3 - - TRBV29-1 CSVEDGGTYSGNTIYF TGCAGCGTTGAAGATGGAGGGACCTACTCTGGAAACACCATATATTTT
TRBJ1-6 few - TRBV6-1 CASSESGNSPLHF TGTGCCAGCAGTGAATCGGGAAATTCACCCCTCCACTTT
TRBJ2-1 - - TRBV15 CATRSPGRVLF TGTGCCACCAGGTCCCCGGGCAGGGTCCTCTTC
TRBJ2-1 - - TRBV9 CASSVAGAGSYNEQFF TGTGCCAGCAGCGTAGCTGGGGCAGGGTCCTACAATGAGCAGTTCTTC
TRBJ2-7 - TRBD1 TRBV5-4 CASSQGDSSYEQYF TGTGCCAGCAGCCAGGGGGACAGCTCCTACGAGCAGTACTTC
TRBJ2-5 - TRBD2 TRBV29-1 CSVEDRLAGEETQYF TGCAGCGTTGAAGATCGACTAGCGGGGGAAGAGACCCAGTACTTC
TRBJ2-7 - - TRBV19 CASKNRSYWEQYF TGTGCCAGTAAAAACCGCTCCTATTGGGAGCAGTACTTC
TRBJ2-1 - TRBD2 TRBV10-2 CASRITSGSPPEQFF TGCGCCAGCAGGATAACTAGCGGGAGTCCTCCTGAGCAGTTCTTC
TRBJ1-1 - - TRBV13 CASSQNTEAFF TGTGCCAGCAGCCAGAACACTGAAGCTTTCTTT
TRBJ1-2 - - TRBV6-6 CASSLNFSGYTF TGTGCCAGCAGCTTGAACTTCTCCGGCTACACCTTC
TRBJ1-1 - - TRBV28 CASSRGLEGTEAFF TGTGCCAGCAGTCGAGGGCTAGAAGGCACTGAAGCTTTCTTT
TRBJ1-2 - - TRBV4-1 CASNSPGRDYGYTF TGCGCCAGCAACAGTCCAGGGAGGGACTATGGCTACACCTTC
TRBJ1-5 - - TRBV6-5 CASSYWGPRLNQPQHF TGTGCCAGCAGTTACTGGGGCCCCAGGCTCAATCAGCCCCAGCATTTT
TRBJ1-2 - - TRBV5-6 CASSSRTAYRGYGYTF TGTGCCAGCAGCTCGAGGACAGCCTATCGGGGCTATGGCTACACCTTC
TRBJ1-4 - TRBD1 TRBV9 CASSAPGQGDEKLFF TGTGCCAGCAGCGCCCCGGGACAGGGGGATGAAAAACTGTTTTTT
TRBJ2-7 - TRBD2 TRBV7-8 CASSSSGRGYKQYF TGTGCCAGCAGCTCTAGCGGGAGAGGCTACAAGCAGTACTTC
TRBJ1-1 - TRBD1 TRBV7-9 CASSWPGDRLNTEAFF TGTGCCAGCAGCTGGCCCGGGGACAGGCTGAACACTGAAGCTTTCTTT
TRBJ2-2 - - TRBV29-1 CSVEASNTGELFF TGCAGCGTTGAGGCCAGTAACACCGGGGAGCTGTTTTTT